This T cell receptor beta chain was sequenced during a study of OX40 agonist ivuxolimab in advanced cancers. About the research overall: Enrolled patients in dose escalation had cancers that were hepatocellular carcinoma, melanoma, renal cell or head and neck cancer. Having had anti-PD-1, anti-PD-L1 or anti-CTLA-4 therapy before was allowed, and under 50% had some. A mean age of around 63 years, range roughly 20 to 85, was recorded, and approximately 79% were male.

The sampling schedule covered blood at baseline, cycle 4 day 1, and cycle 7 day 1. This CDR3 has 16 residues. Germline V gene lookup returns CDR1 SGHAT and CDR2 FQNNGV. Unmatched junction bases numbered 8, after V lost 1 base and J lost 2 bases. Sequencing was performed with immunoSEQ multiplex PCR; in TCRdb, only in-frame clones are kept and a portion is missing. Among over 70,000 clones, about 87% were seen once, and the ten largest hold around 1.5%. V gene TRBV11-2 combines with J gene TRBJ2-7, with 7 bases lining up with TRBD2. Sequenced material: CD4+ or CD8+ T cells sorted from blood, taken in a trial of the OX40 agonist ivuxolimab. The clonotype comes from an adult with an advanced solid tumor such as melanoma, head and neck, liver or kidney cancer. The CDR3 here is CASSLGFSGRTYEQYF. The CDR3 region has the DNA TGTGCCAGCAGCTTAGGTTTTAGCGGGCGTACCTACGAGCAGTACTTC. Together with reference TRBV11-2 and TRBJ2-7, the CDR3 gives the full variable domain: EAGVAQSPRYKIIEKRQSVAFWCNPISGHATLYWYQQILGQGPKLLIQFQNNGVVDDSQLPKDRFSAERLKGVDSTLKIQPAKLEDSAVYLCASSLGFSGRTYEQYFGPGTRLTVT.